This TCR beta chain was documented in a study of cytomegalovirus exposure and HLA in healthy donors. Background on the study: Roughly 86 million unique TCRs from HLA-typed donors made up an early data release.

All the people who gave samples were healthy bone marrow donors. In regard to this clone: Its specificity is unknown.

The CDR3 sequence is 19 residues long. Germline CDR1 is LGHNA and CDR2 is YSLEER. Trimming removed 0 bases at V and 2 bases at J, with 19 bases between. Findings and caveats of the study: Analysis performed later found 15,000 or so TCR beta sequences associated with HLA alleles at 0.05 false discovery rate. Both high specificity and high sensitivity reportedly marked the classifier's diagnosis of cytomegalovirus status.

In the PCR, 60 Vbeta and 13 Jbeta primers were used. Profiled with immunoSEQ multiplex PCR; TCRdb holds only in-frame clones, not every one. The table records over 120,000 clones, 75% to 85% of them present only once. This clonotype was obtained from a man between 40 and 49 years old in good health and CMV-seronegative. The chain links TRBV4-3 to TRBJ1-4; D ambiguous. Sequenced input: PBMCs. In DNA form, the CDR3 reads TGCGCCAGCAGCCAAGATATGGCAGGCGACGATAGGACTAATGAAAAACTGTTTTTT. Amino acid sequence: CASSQDMAGDDRTNEKLFF.